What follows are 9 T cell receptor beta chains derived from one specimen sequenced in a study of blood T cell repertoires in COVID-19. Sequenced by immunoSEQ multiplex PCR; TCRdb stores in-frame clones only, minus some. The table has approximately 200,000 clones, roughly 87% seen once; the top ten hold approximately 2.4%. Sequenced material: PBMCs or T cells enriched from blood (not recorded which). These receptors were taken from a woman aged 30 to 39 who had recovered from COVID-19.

The CDR3 DNA sequence: TGTGCCAGCAGTTACCAGACTAGTATTACCTACGAGCAGTACTTC. It specifies CASSYQTSITYEQYF. This chain links TRBV6-2 or TRBV6-3 with TRBJ2-7, with D possibly TRBD2 on 6 matching bases. CDR1 is MNHEY and CDR2 is SVGEGT in the germline V gene. Trimming took off 2 bases at V and 2 bases at J, with 13 bases between the two ends. This CDR3 is 15 amino acids long.

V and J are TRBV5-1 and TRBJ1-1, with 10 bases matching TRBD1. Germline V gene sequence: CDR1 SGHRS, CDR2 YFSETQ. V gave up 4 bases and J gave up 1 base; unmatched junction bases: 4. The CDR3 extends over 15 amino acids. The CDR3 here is CASSKDRGANTEAFF. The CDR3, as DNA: TGCGCCAGCAGCAAGGACAGGGGGGCGAACACTGAAGCTTTCTTT.

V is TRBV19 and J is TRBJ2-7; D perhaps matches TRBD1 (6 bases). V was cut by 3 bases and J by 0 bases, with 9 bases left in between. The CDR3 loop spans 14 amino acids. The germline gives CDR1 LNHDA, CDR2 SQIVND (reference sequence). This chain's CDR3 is CASSIRDISYEQYF. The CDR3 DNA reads TGTGCCAGTAGTATCCGGGACATCTCCTACGAGCAGTACTTC. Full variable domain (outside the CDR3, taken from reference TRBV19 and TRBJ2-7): DGGITQSPKYLFRKEGQNVTLSCEQNLNHDAMYWYRQDPGQGLRLIYYSQIVNDFQKGDIAEGYSVSREKKESFPLTVTSAQKNPTAFYLCASSIRDISYEQYFGPGTRLTVT.

CDR3 loop: CASSHNSGRRHEQYF. CDR3 nucleotide sequence: TGTGCCAGCAGCCACAATAGCGGGAGACGCCACGAGCAGTACTTC. The chain recombines TRBV5-6 with TRBJ2-7; TRBD2 aligns across 9 bases. Germline lookup yields CDR1 SGHDT and CDR2 YYEEEE. The CDR3 is 15 amino acids. V lost 4 bases and J lost 5; bases outside the gene matches: 10.

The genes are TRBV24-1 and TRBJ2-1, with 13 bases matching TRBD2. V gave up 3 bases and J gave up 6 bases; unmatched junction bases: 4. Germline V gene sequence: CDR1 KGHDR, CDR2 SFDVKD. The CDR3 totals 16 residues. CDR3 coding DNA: TGTGCCACCAGTGATCGGACTAGCGGGAGTTTCAATGAGCAGTTCTTC. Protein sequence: CATSDRTSGSFNEQFF.

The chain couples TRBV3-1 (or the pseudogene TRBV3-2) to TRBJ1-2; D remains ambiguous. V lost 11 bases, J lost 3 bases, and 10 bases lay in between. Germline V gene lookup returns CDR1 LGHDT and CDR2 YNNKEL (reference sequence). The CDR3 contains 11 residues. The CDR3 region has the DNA TGTGCCCGATACTTCTACTATGGCTACACCTTC. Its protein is CARYFYYGYTF.

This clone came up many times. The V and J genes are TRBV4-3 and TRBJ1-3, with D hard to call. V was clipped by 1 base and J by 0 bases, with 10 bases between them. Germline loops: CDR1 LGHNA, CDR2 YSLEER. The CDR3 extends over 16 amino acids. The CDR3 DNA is TGCGCCAGCAGCCAAGCCTCAGCGAACTCTGGAAACACCATATATTTT. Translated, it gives CASSQASANSGNTIYF.

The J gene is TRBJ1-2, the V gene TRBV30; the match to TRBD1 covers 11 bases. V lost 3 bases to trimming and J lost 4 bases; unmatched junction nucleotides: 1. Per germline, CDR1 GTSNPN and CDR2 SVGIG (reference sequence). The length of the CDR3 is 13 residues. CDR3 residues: CAWRGTGGYGYTF. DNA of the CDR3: TGTGCCTGGAGGGGGACAGGGGGCTATGGCTACACCTTC.

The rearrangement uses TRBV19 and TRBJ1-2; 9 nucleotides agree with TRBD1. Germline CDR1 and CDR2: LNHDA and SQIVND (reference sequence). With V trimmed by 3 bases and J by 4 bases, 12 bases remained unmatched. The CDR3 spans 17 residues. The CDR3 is CASSMIITGGDSYGYTF. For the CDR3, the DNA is TGTGCCAGTAGTATGATAATTACAGGGGGCGATAGCTATGGCTACACCTTC.